Sequencing of this TCR beta chain was carried out in a study of CD8 T cell repertoires and HIV-1 epitope variants. Study summary: Separate wells received one of Twenty-five Gag or Nef variant peptides. Controls were a CMV, EBV and flu pool, Ebola AY9, and no peptide. Separate from the cultures, 1M uncultured T cells served as baseline.

By share of the sample, this clone is large. Its target is unknown. Sequencing used immunoSEQ multiplex PCR; TCRdb keeps in-frame clones, though not all of them. The profile shows approximately 5,400 clones, under 80% of them singletons. Study-wide results and caveats: Of fewer than 10 antigen-specific beta clonotypes, about six appeared to cross-react with escape variants.

Sequences were obtained from cultured CD8+ T cells derived from PBMCs. The receptor was derived from a male donor with HIV.

The CDR3 region has the DNA TGTGCCAGCAGTATACGCCCGACAGATTTCGACTATGGCTACACCTTC. Encoded protein: CASSIRPTDFDYGYTF. The chain joins TRBV28 to TRBJ1-2; a weak D match, TRBD1 (5 bases). There are 16 residues in the CDR3. The germline V gene encodes CDR1 MDHEN and CDR2 SYDVKM. Deletions cut 5 bases from V and 3 bases from J, with 19 bases between.